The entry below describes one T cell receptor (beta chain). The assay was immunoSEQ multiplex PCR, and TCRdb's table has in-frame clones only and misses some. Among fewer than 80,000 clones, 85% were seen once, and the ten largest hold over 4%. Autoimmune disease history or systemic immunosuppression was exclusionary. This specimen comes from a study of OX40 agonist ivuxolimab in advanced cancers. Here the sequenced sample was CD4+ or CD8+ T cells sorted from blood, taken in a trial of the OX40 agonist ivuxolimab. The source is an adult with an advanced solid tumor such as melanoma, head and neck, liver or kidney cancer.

CDR3 sequence: CASSLVRGGRYEQYF. The DNA for the CDR3 is TGCGCCAGCAGCTTGGTGCGGGGGGGCCGGTACGAGCAGTACTTC. The gene calls are TRBV5-1 and TRBJ2-7; TRBD2 matches at 9 bases. The J segment lost 4 bases and the V segment lost 0 bases, leaving 5 bases of the junction unmatched. The CDR3 has 15 residues. Germline CDR1 and CDR2: SGHRS and YFSETQ.